This T cell receptor beta chain was obtained from a study of blood T cell repertoires in COVID-19. Seattle-derived patients entered the study during active infection and were followed longitudinally. Original methodology: Estimation of nucleated cell counts was performed using reference gene primer amplification. Clones were sequenced by immunoSEQ multiplex PCR, and TCRdb holds only the in-frame ones, with some missing. V and J calls and clone size follow that table, whereas D and trimming were derived from the DNA. The sample lists 200,000 to 250,000 clones, almost 85% occurring once. Specimen: peripheral blood. This sequence was found in a woman aged 70-85 years with COVID-19, enrolled during active disease.

CDR3 DNA sequence: TGTGCCAGTAGTATTCTTCCTCTGAACACTGAAGCTTTCTTT. Translating it yields CASSILPLNTEAFF. V and J are TRBV19 and TRBJ1-1; unclear D gene. Germline CDR1 LNHDA, CDR2 SQIVND (reference sequence). This CDR3 comprises 14 residues. Trimming took off 3 bases at V and 0 bases at J, with 8 bases between the two ends.